This T cell receptor beta chain is from a study of tumor-infiltrating lymphocytes in primary liver carcinoma. They got blood RNA out of unsorted whole blood and also pulled out germline DNA. TCR beta cDNA was made from roughly 500 ng total RNA with a constant-region primer. For TCR beta, libraries were produced by three nested multiplex PCR rounds using slightly modified ARM-PCR. TRBV1-TRBV30 forward primers paired with a C-beta reverse primer were used in the first two PCR rounds, which ran roughly 9 cycles each. TCRdb fed the multiplex PCR reads into MiXCR, producing one record per CDR3 protein. In the table there are roughly 180,000 distinct CDR3 sequences, about 60% of which are singletons. Germline V gene data show CDR1 as ENHRY and CDR2 as SYGVKD. J gave up 5 bases and V 6 bases, and 4 bases lay outside the gene matches. This CDR3 has 13 amino acids.

This receptor was obtained from a man in his forties or fifties with primary liver carcinoma and hepatitis B virus infection. The chain recombines TRBV10-3 with TRBJ2-5; 9 bases are a match to TRBD1. Sequenced material: peripheral blood. CDR3 amino acids: CAIRGQGGETQYF. The DNA of the CDR3 is TGTGCCATCAGGGGACAGGGCGGGGAGACCCAGTACTTC.